This is a list of T cell receptor beta chains from one sample in a study of blood T cell repertoires in COVID-19. Generated by immunoSEQ multiplex PCR, the TCRdb table keeps only in-frame clones and is missing some. The sample includes approximately 360,000 clones, around 87% of them seen just once. Specimen: PBMCs or T cells enriched from blood (not recorded which). These receptors were obtained from a man aged 35-49 years in a cohort exposed to, infected with or recovered from COVID-19 (not recorded which). Both conserved end residues are part of each CDR3. Each record gives: D gene, V gene, clone size, J gene, CDR3 DNA, CDR3 protein. D genes are given only for firm matches. Some rows mark clone size as missing; the rest say once, few, many or name a class of expanded clone.

D: .
V: TRBV18
size: .
J: TRBJ2-1
DNA: TGTGCCAGCTCACTCGACAGAGGTAGCAATGAGCAGTTCTTC
CDR3: CASSLDRGSNEQFF

D: TRBD1
V: TRBV28
size: .
J: TRBJ1-5
DNA: TGTGCCAGCAGTCCAGGACAGGGGTTTCAGCCCCAGCATTTT
CDR3: CASSPGQGFQPQHF

D: .
V: TRBV3-1/TRBV3-2
size: .
J: TRBJ2-7
DNA: TGTGCCAGCAGCCAAGGCTCTTGGACTAATGGAAATTCCTACGAGCAGTACTTC
CDR3: CASSQGSWTNGNSYEQYF

D: .
V: TRBV14
size: .
J: TRBJ1-2
DNA: TGTGCCAGCAGCTTGAATGCAGGGTCCTATGGCTACACCTTC
CDR3: CASSLNAGSYGYTF

D: TRBD1
V: TRBV10-1
size: .
J: TRBJ1-1
DNA: TGCGCCAGCAGTAAACCGGGACAGGCCCCGTCTGAAGCTTTCTTT
CDR3: CASSKPGQAPSEAFF

D: .
V: TRBV18
size: .
J: TRBJ2-7
DNA: TGTGCCAGCTCACCACAAGAGACAGGCTACGAGCAGTACTTC
CDR3: CASSPQETGYEQYF

D: .
V: TRBV27
size: .
J: TRBJ1-5
DNA: TGTGCCAGCCGTACCCATAGCGAGCAGCCCCAGCATTTT
CDR3: CASRTHSEQPQHF

D: .
V: TRBV7-2
size: .
J: TRBJ2-7
DNA: TGTGCCAGCAGCCGTTTGACAGGCTCCTACGAGCAGTACTTC
CDR3: CASSRLTGSYEQYF

D: .
V: TRBV18
size: .
J: TRBJ1-3
DNA: TGTGCCAGCTCACCTTTCGACTCCTCCTCTGGAAACACCATATATTTT
CDR3: CASSPFDSSSGNTIYF

D: TRBD1
V: TRBV19
size: .
J: TRBJ2-7
DNA: TGTGCCAGTAGTAGACAGGGAGTCCCCTACGAGCAGTACTTC
CDR3: CASSRQGVPYEQYF

D: TRBD2
V: TRBV9
size: .
J: TRBJ2-7
DNA: TGTGCCAGCAGCGGACTAGCGGGAGGAACCTACGAGCAGTACTTC
CDR3: CASSGLAGGTYEQYF

D: TRBD1
V: TRBV14
size: .
J: TRBJ2-7
DNA: TGTGCCAGCAGCCAAACGACAGGGAAAACTTGGGAGCAGTACTTC
CDR3: CASSQTTGKTWEQYF

D: .
V: TRBV3-1/TRBV3-2
size: .
J: TRBJ2-5
DNA: TGTGCCAGCAGCCAAGGAGCACAAGAGACCCAGTACTTC
CDR3: CASSQGAQETQYF

D: .
V: TRBV6-1
size: .
J: TRBJ1-5
DNA: TGTGCCAGCAGTGAACCTTCACGGAGAAATCAGCCCCAGCATTTT
CDR3: CASSEPSRRNQPQHF

D: .
V: TRBV11-2
size: few
J: TRBJ2-1
DNA: TGTGCCAGCAGCCCTGAGTGGTACTCCTACAATGAGCAGTTCTTC
CDR3: CASSPEWYSYNEQFF

D: .
V: TRBV6-1
size: .
J: TRBJ1-4
DNA: TGTGCCAGCAGTGGGTCTACAGGGTTAGCTAATGAAAAACTGTTTTTT
CDR3: CASSGSTGLANEKLFF

D: .
V: TRBV21-1
size: .
J: TRBJ2-2
DNA: TGTGCCAGCAGCAAATCACGGTGGCTAGCGCGGAACACCGGGGAGCTGTTTTTT
CDR3: CASSKSRWLARNTGELFF

D: TRBD1
V: TRBV18
size: .
J: TRBJ1-3
DNA: TGTGCCAGCTCACCTCAGCGACAGGGGAAAACTGGAAACACCATATATTTT
CDR3: CASSPQRQGKTGNTIYF

D: .
V: TRBV18
size: .
J: TRBJ2-7
DNA: TGTGCCAGCTCACCACCGACAGGCTCCTACGAGCAGTACTTC
CDR3: CASSPPTGSYEQYF

D: TRBD2
V: TRBV27
size: .
J: TRBJ2-1
DNA: TGTGCCAGCAGTTTAGCTAGCGGGAGAGGGGAGCAGTTCTTC
CDR3: CASSLASGRGEQFF

D: .
V: TRBV7-3
size: .
J: TRBJ2-1
DNA: TGTGCCAGCAGCTTAACTAGCGGTACCTACAATGAGCAGTTCTTC
CDR3: CASSLTSGTYNEQFF

D: .
V: TRBV5-1
size: .
J: TRBJ1-6
DNA: TGCGCCAGCAGCTTGCAGGGGAAAAGTTCACCCCTCCACTTT
CDR3: CASSLQGKSSPLHF

D: .
V: TRBV20-1
size: .
J: TRBJ2-1
DNA: TGCAGTGAGGAGCGGAACAATGAGCAGTTCTTC
CDR3: CSEERNNEQFF

D: TRBD1
V: TRBV18
size: .
J: TRBJ1-5
DNA: TGTGCCAGCTCACCTCGACAGGGGCAGGGAAACCAGCCCCAGCATTTT
CDR3: CASSPRQGQGNQPQHF

D: .
V: TRBV9
size: .
J: TRBJ1-1
DNA: TGTGCCAGCAGCCTCCAGGGCGGGGGGCACACTGAAGCTTTCTTT
CDR3: CASSLQGGGHTEAFF

D: TRBD1
V: TRBV18
size: .
J: TRBJ2-1
DNA: TGTGCCACCACAAACAGGGGACAACACAATGAGCAGTTCTTC
CDR3: CATTNRGQHNEQFF

D: TRBD1
V: TRBV20-1
size: .
J: TRBJ1-2
DNA: TGCAGTGCTAGTGACAGGGTTGGCTACACCTTC
CDR3: CSASDRVGYTF

D: TRBD1
V: TRBV5-1
size: .
J: TRBJ1-6
DNA: TGCGCCAGCAGCTTGGCCCCCGGGACAGGGACCTCCTATAATTCACCCCTCCACTTT
CDR3: CASSLAPGTGTSYNSPLHF

D: .
V: TRBV5-1
size: few
J: TRBJ2-3
DNA: TGCGCCAGCAGCTTGGGACAGTTCGGGTACACAGATACGCAGTATTTT
CDR3: CASSLGQFGYTDTQYF

D: .
V: TRBV5-6
size: once
J: TRBJ1-2
DNA: TGTGCCAGCAGCTTGGGGTCCCCCGGGAACACCTTC
CDR3: CASSLGSPGNTF

D: .
V: TRBV7-8
size: .
J: TRBJ1-1
DNA: TGTGCCAGCAGCCTTCAGGGTTCGAACACTGAAGCTTTCTTT
CDR3: CASSLQGSNTEAFF

D: .
V: TRBV6-5
size: .
J: TRBJ2-7
DNA: TGTGCCACCCGACCCAGGACTACCTCCTACGAGCAGTACTTC
CDR3: CATRPRTTSYEQYF

D: .
V: TRBV19
size: .
J: TRBJ2-2
DNA: TGTGCCAGTAGTCCACTTCCCGGGAAGAACACCGGGGAGCTGTTTTTT
CDR3: CASSPLPGKNTGELFF

D: .
V: TRBV6-5
size: .
J: TRBJ1-1
DNA: TGTGCCAGCAAACAGGGATCTAGGGACACTGAAGCTTTCTTT
CDR3: CASKQGSRDTEAFF

D: .
V: TRBV6-5
size: once
J: TRBJ2-7
DNA: TGTGCCAGCAGAAGCGGGTGGAGCTCCTACGAGCAGTACTTC
CDR3: CASRSGWSSYEQYF

D: TRBD1
V: TRBV27
size: .
J: TRBJ1-5
DNA: TGTGCCAGCAGTTTAACAGGGGGCGGACAGCCCCAGCATTTT
CDR3: CASSLTGGGQPQHF

D: TRBD1
V: TRBV9
size: few
J: TRBJ1-2
DNA: TGTGCCAGCAGCGAAACAGGGGGGCACTATGGCTACACCTTC
CDR3: CASSETGGHYGYTF

D: TRBD2
V: TRBV7-3
size: .
J: TRBJ2-3
DNA: TGTGCCAGCAGCTTAAATCCTGCGGGAGGCACAGATACGCAGTATTTT
CDR3: CASSLNPAGGTDTQYF

D: TRBD2
V: TRBV7-2
size: .
J: TRBJ2-7
DNA: TGTGCCAGCAGCGTAAGCGGGAGCGAGCAGTACTTC
CDR3: CASSVSGSEQYF

D: TRBD2
V: TRBV11-2
size: .
J: TRBJ2-3
DNA: TGTGCCAGCAGCTTTCCACCGGGACTAGCGGGAACATATACGCAGTATTTT
CDR3: CASSFPPGLAGTYTQYF

D: .
V: TRBV5-6
size: .
J: TRBJ2-7
DNA: TGTGCCAGCAGCTTGGCCCCAACTTTAACCGGGAACGAGCAGTACTTC
CDR3: CASSLAPTLTGNEQYF

D: TRBD2
V: TRBV30
size: .
J: TRBJ2-2
DNA: TGTGCCTGGAGTGTAAGGCTAGCGGGAGGGGTCGGGGAGCTGTTTTTT
CDR3: CAWSVRLAGGVGELFF

D: TRBD1
V: TRBV15
size: .
J: TRBJ1-3
DNA: TGTGCCACCAGCAACAGGACAGGGAGCTCTGGAAACACCATATATTTT
CDR3: CATSNRTGSSGNTIYF

D: .
V: TRBV11-2
size: .
J: TRBJ2-5
DNA: TGTGCCAGCAGCTTAGATCCTCAGGGGACCCAGTACTTC
CDR3: CASSLDPQGTQYF

D: .
V: TRBV7-2
size: .
J: TRBJ1-1
DNA: TGTGCCAGCCTCACCAGTACTATGAACACTGAAGCTTTCTTT
CDR3: CASLTSTMNTEAFF

D: TRBD1
V: TRBV5-1
size: .
J: TRBJ1-3
DNA: TGCGCCAGCAGCCCGGACAGGGGGCTCCGCTCTGGAAACACCATATATTTT
CDR3: CASSPDRGLRSGNTIYF

D: TRBD2
V: TRBV5-1
size: .
J: TRBJ2-1
DNA: TGCGCCAGCAGATCTAGTAGCGGGAGGGCCGGCAATGAGCAGTTCTTC
CDR3: CASRSSSGRAGNEQFF

D: .
V: TRBV28
size: once
J: TRBJ2-7
DNA: TGTGCCAGCAGTCAGGGGGGTACTACCTACGAGCAGTACTTC
CDR3: CASSQGGTTYEQYF

D: .
V: TRBV21-1
size: .
J: TRBJ1-3
DNA: TGTGCCAGCAGCAAAATTCAGGGAGGAGACCGGACCACAAGACGAAACACCATATATTTT
CDR3: CASSKIQGGDRTTRRNTIYF

D: TRBD2
V: TRBV24-1
size: .
J: TRBJ2-1
DNA: TGTGCCACCAGTGATTTGACGCGGGAGGAAAACAATGAGCAGTTCTTC
CDR3: CATSDLTREENNEQFF

D: TRBD1
V: TRBV27
size: once
J: TRBJ1-4
DNA: TGTGCCAGCAGACGCCGACAGGGTCGGGATGAAAAACTGTTTTTT
CDR3: CASRRRQGRDEKLFF

D: TRBD1
V: TRBV11-2
size: once
J: TRBJ2-7
DNA: TGTGCCAGCAGCTTATTCGGGACAGGGTACGAGCAGTACTTC
CDR3: CASSLFGTGYEQYF

D: .
V: TRBV5-1
size: .
J: TRBJ1-1
DNA: TGCGCCAGCAGCTTAGACAGATCCATGAACACTGAAGCTTTCTTT
CDR3: CASSLDRSMNTEAFF